The source of this T cell receptor (beta chain) is a study of cytomegalovirus exposure and HLA in healthy donors. Study findings and constraints: Rarity held for most TCR sequences, but there were some public TCRs that occurred in many donors.

As concerns this clone: What it recognizes is unknown.

Use of 60 Vbeta and 13 Jbeta primers characterized the PCR. Sequencing used immunoSEQ multiplex PCR; TCRdb keeps in-frame clones, though not all of them. Here the sample spans more than 95,000 clones, over 70% being singletons. With 4 bases removed from V and 4 bases from J, the gap between germline ends came to 17 bases. CDR1 SGHNT and CDR2 YYREEE come from the germline V gene (reference sequence). The CDR3 is 16 amino acids. The specimen was PBMCs. The V call is TRBV5-4, the J call TRBJ2-2; D may be TRBD1 (6 bases). The TCR was taken from a woman between 50 and 59 years old in good health and CMV-seronegative. In DNA form, the CDR3 reads TGTGCCAGCAGCAGGGGGACGGTCCGAGGCACCGGGGAGCTGTTTTTT. Its translation: CASSRGTVRGTGELFF.